Listed below are T cell receptor beta chains from one sample, sequenced in a study of cytomegalovirus exposure and HLA in healthy donors. Libraries were prepared by immunoSEQ multiplex PCR; TCRdb keeps only in-frame clonotypes and omits some of them. This sample yields under 250,000 clones, of which around 77% are seen a single time; less than 3.5% belongs to the top ten. Material: PBMCs. The origin of the receptors is a woman under 40 in good health and CMV-seronegative. Both conserved end residues are part of each CDR3. The D gene is left open where the match is weak. Clone sizes are given selectively: once, few, many, or a class where the clone is expanded.

size: .
J: TRBJ1-5
V: TRBV7-9
D: .
DNA: TGTTCCAGCAGCTCCACGAGGGAACCCCAGCATTTT
CDR3: CSSSSTREPQHF

size: .
J: TRBJ1-1
V: TRBV30
D: .
DNA: TGTGCCTTACAGGGCATGAACACTGAAGCTTTCTTT
CDR3: CALQGMNTEAFF

size: .
J: TRBJ2-3
V: TRBV27
D: TRBD1
DNA: TGTGCCAGCAGGACAATACAGAGGGGCGTAGGGGGCGATACGCAGTATTTT
CDR3: CASRTIQRGVGGDTQYF

size: .
J: TRBJ1-1
V: TRBV11-2
D: .
DNA: TGTGCCAGCAGCTTAGAACCCGGGGGGAACACTGAAGCTTTCTTT
CDR3: CASSLEPGGNTEAFF

size: few
J: TRBJ2-4
V: TRBV27
D: TRBD1
DNA: TGTGCCAGCAGTTGGTTAGGACAGGGGGCCAAAAACATTCAGTACTTC
CDR3: CASSWLGQGAKNIQYF

size: .
J: TRBJ1-2
V: TRBV30
D: TRBD1
DNA: TGTGCCTGGAGTGATGGTAGGACAGGGATAAGCATCAGAGGCTACACCTTC
CDR3: CAWSDGRTGISIRGYTF

size: .
J: TRBJ2-1
V: TRBV7-2
D: .
DNA: TGTGCCAGCACCTTAGGGGGGGACAGCTCCTACAATGAGCAGTTCTTC
CDR3: CASTLGGDSSYNEQFF

size: .
J: TRBJ2-7
V: TRBV9
D: .
DNA: TGTGCCAGCAGCGCCCTCGGACAGCCCTACGAGCAGTACTTC
CDR3: CASSALGQPYEQYF

size: .
J: TRBJ2-5
V: TRBV7-9
D: TRBD1
DNA: TGTGCCAGCAGCTGGGGACAGGGCTCGGAGACCCAGTACTTC
CDR3: CASSWGQGSETQYF

size: few
J: TRBJ2-7
V: TRBV28
D: TRBD2
DNA: TGTGCCAGCAGTTTAAAGCTAGCGGGGAGTCGTGAGCAGTACTTC
CDR3: CASSLKLAGSREQYF

size: few
J: TRBJ2-7
V: TRBV2
D: TRBD1
DNA: TGTGCCAGCAGTGACCCAGGGGGCTCCTCCTACGAGCAGTACTTC
CDR3: CASSDPGGSSYEQYF

size: .
J: TRBJ1-5
V: TRBV4-1
D: .
DNA: TGCGCCAGCAGCCAACGTATGGCAGGGCGGCAGCCCCAGCATTTT
CDR3: CASSQRMAGRQPQHF

size: .
J: TRBJ1-1
V: TRBV5-1
D: TRBD1
DNA: TGCGCCAGCAGCTACGGACAGGGCGGTCGTCGGGGGGACACTGAAGCTTTCTTT
CDR3: CASSYGQGGRRGDTEAFF

size: .
J: TRBJ2-7
V: TRBV5-1
D: .
DNA: TGCGCCAGCAGCATAGATATCAAAAGCGAGCAGTACTTC
CDR3: CASSIDIKSEQYF

size: .
J: TRBJ2-7
V: TRBV21-1
D: .
DNA: TGTGCCAGCAGCAAACTCGGGGACAGGGGCTACGAGCAGTACTTC
CDR3: CASSKLGDRGYEQYF

size: .
J: TRBJ1-5
V: TRBV4-1
D: .
DNA: TGCGCCAGCAGCCAAGAGATCAGGGCCCAGGGCAATCAGCCCCAGCATTTT
CDR3: CASSQEIRAQGNQPQHF

size: .
J: TRBJ1-2
V: TRBV6-5
D: .
DNA: TGTGCCAGCAGTCTGGCCGCGGACTATGGCTACACCTTC
CDR3: CASSLAADYGYTF

size: .
J: TRBJ2-2
V: TRBV19
D: TRBD2
DNA: TGTGCCAGCCACCTAGCGGGGGACACCGGGGAGCTGTTTTTT
CDR3: CASHLAGDTGELFF

size: .
J: TRBJ1-6
V: TRBV15
D: .
DNA: TGTGCCACCAGTACTTTCGGTTCACCCCTCCACTTT
CDR3: CATSTFGSPLHF

size: .
J: TRBJ2-7
V: TRBV4-1
D: .
DNA: TGCGCCAGCAGCCGTCTAGACCGGACTTCATACGAGCAGTACTTC
CDR3: CASSRLDRTSYEQYF

size: .
J: TRBJ2-5
V: TRBV15
D: TRBD2
DNA: TGTGCCACCAGCAAACCTAGGCGGGGGGGAGAGACCCAGTACTTC
CDR3: CATSKPRRGGETQYF

size: .
J: TRBJ2-3
V: TRBV5-6
D: TRBD2
DNA: TGTGCCAGCAGCCGGATGGTAGCGGGAGTCGGCACAGATACGCAGTATTTT
CDR3: CASSRMVAGVGTDTQYF

size: .
J: TRBJ1-2
V: TRBV11-2
D: TRBD1
DNA: TGTGCCAGCAGCTTAGGAGAGGGACAGCCCTACTATGGCTACACCTTC
CDR3: CASSLGEGQPYYGYTF

size: once
J: TRBJ2-3
V: TRBV15
D: .
DNA: TGTGCCACCAGCAGAGTAGCGGATACGCAGTATTTT
CDR3: CATSRVADTQYF

size: once
J: TRBJ2-2
V: TRBV6-4
D: .
DNA: TGTGCCAGCATGCCGTTGACTGGGACCGGGGAGCTGTTTTTT
CDR3: CASMPLTGTGELFF

size: few
J: TRBJ2-3
V: TRBV29-1
D: TRBD1
DNA: TGCAGCGTTGTAACAGGGGCAGATACGCAGTATTTT
CDR3: CSVVTGADTQYF

size: .
J: TRBJ1-6
V: TRBV18
D: TRBD1
DNA: TGTGCCAGCTCACCACGGACAGGCCCATGGGGGGATTCACCCCTCCACTTT
CDR3: CASSPRTGPWGDSPLHF

size: .
J: TRBJ2-7
V: TRBV10-3
D: .
DNA: TGTGCCGTACGTGGGGACACCTACGAGCAGTACTTC
CDR3: CAVRGDTYEQYF

size: .
J: TRBJ1-1
V: TRBV30
D: .
DNA: TGTGCCTGGAGCGGGTTAGGGGAGGTGGACACTGAAGCTTTCTTT
CDR3: CAWSGLGEVDTEAFF

size: once
J: TRBJ1-2
V: TRBV7-9
D: TRBD1
DNA: TGTGCCAGCAGCTTAGATACAGGGGATGGCTACACCTTC
CDR3: CASSLDTGDGYTF

size: .
J: TRBJ2-3
V: TRBV19
D: TRBD1
DNA: TGTGCCAGTAGTAGAGGGACAGGGGGCCCAGATACGCAGTATTTT
CDR3: CASSRGTGGPDTQYF

size: .
J: TRBJ2-5
V: TRBV7-2
D: TRBD1
DNA: TGTGCCAGCAGCTTTCAGGGACAGGGGAAAGAGACCCAGTACTTC
CDR3: CASSFQGQGKETQYF

size: .
J: TRBJ2-7
V: TRBV5-4
D: TRBD1
DNA: TGTGCCAGCAGCTGGGGACAGTCCTACGAGCAGTACTTC
CDR3: CASSWGQSYEQYF

size: .
J: TRBJ2-2
V: TRBV18
D: TRBD2
DNA: TGTGCCAGCTCCCGGGCGACTAGCGGAAACACCGGGGAGCTGTTTTTT
CDR3: CASSRATSGNTGELFF

size: few
J: TRBJ2-7
V: TRBV4-1
D: .
DNA: TGCGCCAGCAGCCCTCTTGGTGACAGTCCACCCTACGAGCAGTACTTC
CDR3: CASSPLGDSPPYEQYF

size: .
J: TRBJ2-7
V: TRBV7-2
D: TRBD1
DNA: TGTGCCAGCAGCTCGACAGGGGGAAACGAGCAGTACTTC
CDR3: CASSSTGGNEQYF

size: .
J: TRBJ2-3
V: TRBV7-2
D: TRBD2
DNA: TGTGCCAGCAGATTAGCGGGAGGAGGGGATACGCAGTATTTT
CDR3: CASRLAGGGDTQYF

size: few
J: TRBJ2-7
V: TRBV14
D: .
DNA: TGTGCCAGCAGCCTTTTGGGCTCAGGAAGTTACGAGCAGTACTTC
CDR3: CASSLLGSGSYEQYF

size: .
J: TRBJ1-5
V: TRBV6-6
D: TRBD1
DNA: TGTGCCAGCAGCCCACCCGGGACAGGGGTCAATCAGCCCCAGCATTTT
CDR3: CASSPPGTGVNQPQHF

size: .
J: TRBJ1-1
V: TRBV5-1
D: .
DNA: TGCGCCAGCAGCCCCCTCGGGGGGGGGAGGACTGAAGCTTTCTTT
CDR3: CASSPLGGGRTEAFF

size: few
J: TRBJ2-7
V: TRBV11-2
D: TRBD2
DNA: TGTGCCAGCAGGAGACGAGGACTAGACTCCTACGAGCAGTACTTC
CDR3: CASRRRGLDSYEQYF

size: few
J: TRBJ2-7
V: TRBV27
D: TRBD1
DNA: TGTGCCAGCAGTTTAGGCGACAGGGGCTACGAGCAGTACTTC
CDR3: CASSLGDRGYEQYF

size: .
J: TRBJ1-4
V: TRBV28
D: .
DNA: TGTGCCAGCAGTTTAGTCCGGGACACCGTTGAAAAACTGTTTTTT
CDR3: CASSLVRDTVEKLFF

size: .
J: TRBJ2-7
V: TRBV11-2
D: TRBD1
DNA: TGTGCCAGCAGCTTGGGGACAGGCGCCACCTACGAGCAGTACTTC
CDR3: CASSLGTGATYEQYF

size: .
J: TRBJ2-7
V: TRBV7-9
D: .
DNA: TGTGCCAGCATGCGAGGGTTTGGCTACGAGCAGTACTTC
CDR3: CASMRGFGYEQYF

size: .
J: TRBJ2-7
V: TRBV5-1
D: TRBD2
DNA: TGCGCCAGCAGCTTTACTAGCGGGAGCTCCTACGAGCAGTACTTC
CDR3: CASSFTSGSSYEQYF

size: .
J: TRBJ2-7
V: TRBV27
D: TRBD1
DNA: TGTGCCAGCAGTCGCGCCGGGACAGGACGCTACGAGCAGTACTTC
CDR3: CASSRAGTGRYEQYF

size: .
J: TRBJ1-2
V: TRBV5-4
D: .
DNA: TGTGCCAGCAGCTTGGAGGGCAGGGCAGGCTATGGCTACACCTTC
CDR3: CASSLEGRAGYGYTF

size: once
J: TRBJ1-3
V: TRBV9
D: TRBD1
DNA: TGTGCCAGCAGTCGGGACAGGGCTGGAAACACCATATATTTT
CDR3: CASSRDRAGNTIYF

size: few
J: TRBJ1-1
V: TRBV4-2
D: TRBD1
DNA: TGTGCCAGCAGCCAGGCCCCGGACAGGATGAACACTGAAGCTTTCTTT
CDR3: CASSQAPDRMNTEAFF

size: .
J: TRBJ1-2
V: TRBV15
D: .
DNA: TGTGCCACCAGCAGAGCCCCCGGGAGGGGTGGCTACACCTTC
CDR3: CATSRAPGRGGYTF

size: once
J: TRBJ2-3
V: TRBV6-6
D: .
DNA: TGTGCCAGCAGTTCGGCTCAGGCCCCAGATACGCAGTATTTT
CDR3: CASSSAQAPDTQYF

size: once
J: TRBJ2-7
V: TRBV19
D: TRBD2
DNA: TGTGCCAGTAGTTCCCGCGGAGCGGGACCCTACGAGCAGTACTTC
CDR3: CASSSRGAGPYEQYF

size: .
J: TRBJ2-7
V: TRBV5-4
D: TRBD2
DNA: TGTGCCAGCAGCTTGGTACCTATACTAGCGGGGTCCTACGAGCAGTACTTC
CDR3: CASSLVPILAGSYEQYF

size: .
J: TRBJ2-3
V: TRBV7-2
D: TRBD2
DNA: TGTGCCAGCAGCCTTGGGGGTCGCGGGGGGGCAGATACGCAGTATTTT
CDR3: CASSLGGRGGADTQYF

size: few
J: TRBJ1-5
V: TRBV30
D: TRBD1
DNA: TGTGCCTGGAGTGTACAAGGGGGCGGTCAGCCCCAGCATTTT
CDR3: CAWSVQGGGQPQHF

size: .
J: TRBJ2-5
V: TRBV2
D: TRBD1
DNA: TGTGCCAGCCTTTACAGGGGGTACCAAGAGACCCAGTACTTC
CDR3: CASLYRGYQETQYF

size: .
J: TRBJ1-3
V: TRBV11-2
D: .
DNA: TGTGCCAGCAGCTCCCCTAGTCGGGTTACTTCTGGAAACACCATATATTTT
CDR3: CASSSPSRVTSGNTIYF

size: .
J: TRBJ1-4
V: TRBV5-4
D: TRBD1
DNA: TGTGCCAGCAGCCCGGACAGGGTTAATGAAAAACTGTTTTTT
CDR3: CASSPDRVNEKLFF